This T cell receptor beta chain was observed in a study of blood T cell repertoires in COVID-19. V lost 5 bases and J lost 6; bases outside the gene matches: 6. The CDR3 runs to 13 residues. Participants reported their clinical history, and cohort assignment relied on those reports. In the original workflow: Scientists estimated how many nucleated cells there were by amplifying reference gene primers. Repertoires were generated with immunoSEQ multiplex PCR, while TCRdb's copy carries only in-frame clones and drops some. V and J calls and clone size are as listed in that table; D and trimming were resolved from the DNA. The profile shows roughly 200,000 clones, about 86% of them singletons.

The J gene is TRBJ1-2, the V gene TRBV12-3 or TRBV12-4, with 7 bases aligning to TRBD1. The sequenced sample was PBMCs or T cells enriched from blood (not recorded which). This clonotype originated in a woman aged 25-40 years who had been exposed to COVID-19. CDR3 sequence reads: CASSPSDRDGYTF. The CDR3 region has the DNA TGTGCCAGCAGTCCCTCCGACAGGGATGGCTACACCTTC.